The clone carrying this T cell receptor beta chain has more than one count but fewer than ten. CDR1 is MNHEY and CDR2 is SVGEGT in the germline V gene. The ends were cut back, 0 bases at V and 4 bases at J, with 7 bases in the middle. The CDR3 covers 13 residues. The data are from a study of blood T cell repertoires in COVID-19. About the research overall: From T cells, B-cell-depleted T cells, or PBMCs came the material, which was cDNA or gDNA.

Original handling: Amplification with reference gene primers provided the estimates of nucleated cell counts. The method was immunoSEQ multiplex PCR; TCRdb's version includes in-frame clones alone and lacks a portion of them. V, J and clone size derive from that table, while D and trimming were established from the DNA sequence. The sample has approximately 210,000 clones; almost 90% are singletons. This clonotype originated in a woman aged 50 to 65 with acute COVID-19. The chain has TRBV6-2 or TRBV6-3 and TRBJ2-7; D not resolved. The sequenced sample was PBMCs or T cells enriched from blood (not recorded which). For the CDR3, the DNA is TGTGCCAGCAGTTACTCGAGAGTGTACGAGCAGTACTTC. This translates into CASSYSRVYEQYF.